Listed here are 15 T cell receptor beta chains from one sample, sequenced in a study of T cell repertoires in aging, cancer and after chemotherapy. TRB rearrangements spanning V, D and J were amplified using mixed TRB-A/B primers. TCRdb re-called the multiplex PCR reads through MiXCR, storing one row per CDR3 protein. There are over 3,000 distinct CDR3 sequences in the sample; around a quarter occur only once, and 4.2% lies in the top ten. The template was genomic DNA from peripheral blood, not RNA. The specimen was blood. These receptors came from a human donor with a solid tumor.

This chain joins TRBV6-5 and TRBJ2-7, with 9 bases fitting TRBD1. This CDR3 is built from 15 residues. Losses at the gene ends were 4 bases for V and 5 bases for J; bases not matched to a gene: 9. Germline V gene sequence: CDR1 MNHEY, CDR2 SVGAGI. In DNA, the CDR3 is TGTGCCAGCAGTTCCATAGACAGGGGGAATAACGAGCAGTACTTC. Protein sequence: CASSSIDRGNNEQYF.

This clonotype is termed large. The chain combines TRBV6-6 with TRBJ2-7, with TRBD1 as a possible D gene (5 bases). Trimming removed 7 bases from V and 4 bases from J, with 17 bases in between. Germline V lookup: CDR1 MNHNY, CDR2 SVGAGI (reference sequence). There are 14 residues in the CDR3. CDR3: CASTLRAGGYEQYF. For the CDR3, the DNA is TGTGCCAGCACCCTCAGGGCTGGCGGTTACGAGCAGTACTTC.

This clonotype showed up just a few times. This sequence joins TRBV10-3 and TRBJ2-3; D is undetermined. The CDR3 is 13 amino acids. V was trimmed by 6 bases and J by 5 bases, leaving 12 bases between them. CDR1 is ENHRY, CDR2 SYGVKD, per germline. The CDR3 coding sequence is TGTGCCATCAGGGCCAGTGCGAAAGATACGCAGTATTTT. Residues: CAIRASAKDTQYF.

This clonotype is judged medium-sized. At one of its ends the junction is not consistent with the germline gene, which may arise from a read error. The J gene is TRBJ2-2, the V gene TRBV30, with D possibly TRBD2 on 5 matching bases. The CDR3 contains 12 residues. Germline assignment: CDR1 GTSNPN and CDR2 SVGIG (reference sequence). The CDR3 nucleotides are TGTGCCTGGAGTCCCTTCACCGGGAAGCTGTTTTTT. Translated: CAWSPFTGKLFF.

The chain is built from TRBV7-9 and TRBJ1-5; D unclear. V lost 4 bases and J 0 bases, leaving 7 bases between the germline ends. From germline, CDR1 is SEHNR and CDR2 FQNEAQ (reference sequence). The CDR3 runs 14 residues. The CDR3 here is CASSSDRSNQPQHF. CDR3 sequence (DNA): TGTGCCAGCAGCTCGGACCGTAGCAATCAGCCCCAGCATTTT.

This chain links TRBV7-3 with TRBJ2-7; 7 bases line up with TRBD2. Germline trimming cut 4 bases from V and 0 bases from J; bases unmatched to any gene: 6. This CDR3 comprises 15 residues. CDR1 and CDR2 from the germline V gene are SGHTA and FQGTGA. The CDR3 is CASSSGGSSSYEQYF. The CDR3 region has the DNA TGTGCCAGCAGCTCCGGGGGGAGCTCCTCCTACGAGCAGTACTTC.

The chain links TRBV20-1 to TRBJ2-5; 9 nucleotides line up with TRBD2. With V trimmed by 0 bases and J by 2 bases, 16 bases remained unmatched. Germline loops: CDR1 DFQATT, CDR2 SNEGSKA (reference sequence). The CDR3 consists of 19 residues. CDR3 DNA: TGCAGTGCTAGAGATATGCTGGCTAGCGGGACCACAAGGCAAGAGACCCAGTACTTC. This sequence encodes CSARDMLASGTTRQETQYF.

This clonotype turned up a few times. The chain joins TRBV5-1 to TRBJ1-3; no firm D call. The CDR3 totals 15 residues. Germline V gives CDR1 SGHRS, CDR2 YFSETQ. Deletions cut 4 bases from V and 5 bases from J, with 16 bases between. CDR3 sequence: CASSPVMLGRNTIYF. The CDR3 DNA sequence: TGCGCCAGCAGCCCCGTTATGTTGGGGAGAAACACCATATATTTT. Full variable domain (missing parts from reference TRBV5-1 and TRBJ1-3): KAGVTQTPRYLIKTRGQQVTLSCSPISGHRSVSWYQQTPGQGLQFLFEYFSETQRNKGNFPGRFSGRQFSNSRSEMNVSTLELGDSALYLCASSPVMLGRNTIYFGEGSWLTVV.

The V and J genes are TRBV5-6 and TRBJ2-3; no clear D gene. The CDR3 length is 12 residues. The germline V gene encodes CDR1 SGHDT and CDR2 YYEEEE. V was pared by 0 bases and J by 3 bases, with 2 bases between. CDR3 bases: TGTGCCAGCAGCTTGGAAACAGATACGCAGTATTTT. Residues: CASSLETDTQYF.

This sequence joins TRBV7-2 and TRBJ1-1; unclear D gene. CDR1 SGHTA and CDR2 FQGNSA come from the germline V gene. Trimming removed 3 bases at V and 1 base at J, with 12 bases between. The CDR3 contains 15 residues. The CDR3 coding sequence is TGTGCCAGCAGCTTGGATCCAGTGTCGAACACTGAAGCTTTCTTT. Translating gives CASSLDPVSNTEAFF.

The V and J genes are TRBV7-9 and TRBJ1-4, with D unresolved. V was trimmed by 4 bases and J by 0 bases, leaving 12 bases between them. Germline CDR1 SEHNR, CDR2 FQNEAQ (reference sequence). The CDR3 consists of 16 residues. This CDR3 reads CASSSYRTTTNEKLFF. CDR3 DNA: TGTGCCAGCAGCTCATATCGGACTACAACTAATGAAAAACTGTTTTTT.

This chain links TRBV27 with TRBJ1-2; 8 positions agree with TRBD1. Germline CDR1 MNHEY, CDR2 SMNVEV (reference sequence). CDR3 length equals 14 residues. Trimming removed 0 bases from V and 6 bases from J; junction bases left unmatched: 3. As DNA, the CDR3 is TGTGCCAGCAGTTTATCGACAGGGGAAAATGGCTACACCTTC. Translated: CASSLSTGENGYTF.

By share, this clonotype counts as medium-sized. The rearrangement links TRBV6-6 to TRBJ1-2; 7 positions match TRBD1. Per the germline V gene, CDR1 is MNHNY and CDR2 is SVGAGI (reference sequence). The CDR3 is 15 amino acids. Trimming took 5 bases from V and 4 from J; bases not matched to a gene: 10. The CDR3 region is CASSNGQVSTYGYTF. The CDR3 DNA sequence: TGTGCCAGCAGTAACGGACAGGTCAGCACCTATGGCTACACCTTC.

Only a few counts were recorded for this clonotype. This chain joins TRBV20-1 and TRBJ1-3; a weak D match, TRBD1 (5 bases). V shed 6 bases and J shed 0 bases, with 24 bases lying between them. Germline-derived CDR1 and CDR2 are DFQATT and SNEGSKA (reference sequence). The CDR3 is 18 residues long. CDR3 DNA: TGCAGTGCCCCGTCCTATAACCCCGAGGGGAGCTCTGGAAACACCATATATTTT. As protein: CSAPSYNPEGSSGNTIYF.

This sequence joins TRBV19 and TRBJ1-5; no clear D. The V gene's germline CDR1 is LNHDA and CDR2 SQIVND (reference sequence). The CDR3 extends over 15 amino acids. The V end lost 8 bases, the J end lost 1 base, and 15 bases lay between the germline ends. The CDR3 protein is CASGAEGMSNQPQHF. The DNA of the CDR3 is TGTGCCAGTGGTGCAGAGGGTATGAGCAATCAGCCCCAGCATTTT.